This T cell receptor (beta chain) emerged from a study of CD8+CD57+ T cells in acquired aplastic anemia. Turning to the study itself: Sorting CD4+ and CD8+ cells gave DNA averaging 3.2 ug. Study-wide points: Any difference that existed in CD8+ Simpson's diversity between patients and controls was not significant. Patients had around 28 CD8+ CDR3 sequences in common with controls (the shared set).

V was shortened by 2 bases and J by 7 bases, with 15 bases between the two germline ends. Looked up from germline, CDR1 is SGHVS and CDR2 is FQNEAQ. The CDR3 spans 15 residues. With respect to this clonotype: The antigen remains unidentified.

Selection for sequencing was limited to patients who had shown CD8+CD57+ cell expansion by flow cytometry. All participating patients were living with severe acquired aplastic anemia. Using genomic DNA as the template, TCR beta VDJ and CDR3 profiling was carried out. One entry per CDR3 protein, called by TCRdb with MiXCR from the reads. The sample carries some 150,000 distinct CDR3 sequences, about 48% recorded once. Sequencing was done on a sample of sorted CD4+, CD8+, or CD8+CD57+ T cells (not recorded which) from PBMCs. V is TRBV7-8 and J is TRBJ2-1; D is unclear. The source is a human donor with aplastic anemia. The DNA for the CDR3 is TGTGCCAGCAGCTTAACCCGCCTCGATACGAATGAGCAGTTCTTC. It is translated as CASSLTRLDTNEQFF. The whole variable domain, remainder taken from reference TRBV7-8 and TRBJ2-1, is GAGVSQSPRYKVAKRGQDVALRCDPISGHVSLFWYQQALGQGPEFLTYFQNEAQLDKSGLPSDRFFAERPEGSVSTLKIQRTQQEDSAVYLCASSLTRLDTNEQFFGPGTRLTVL.